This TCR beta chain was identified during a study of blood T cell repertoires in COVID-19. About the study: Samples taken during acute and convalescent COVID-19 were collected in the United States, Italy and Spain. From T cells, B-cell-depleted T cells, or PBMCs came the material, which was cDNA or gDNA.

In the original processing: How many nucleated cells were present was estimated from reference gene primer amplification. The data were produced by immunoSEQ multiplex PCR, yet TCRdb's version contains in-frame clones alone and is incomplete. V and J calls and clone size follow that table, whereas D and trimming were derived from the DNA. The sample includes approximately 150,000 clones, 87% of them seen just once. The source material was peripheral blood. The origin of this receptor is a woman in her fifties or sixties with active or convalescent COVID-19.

CDR3 region: CASSSSRGKVVPARGYTF. CDR3 in DNA: TGTGCCAGCAGCTCTAGCAGGGGGAAGGTGGTCCCCGCCAGAGGCTACACCTTC. The chain couples TRBV7-2 to TRBJ1-2, with TRBD1 matching 7 bases. V lost 4 bases, J lost 8 bases, and 22 bases stayed unmatched. This CDR3 region has 18 residues. The germline CDR1 and CDR2 sequences are SGHTA and FQGNSA.